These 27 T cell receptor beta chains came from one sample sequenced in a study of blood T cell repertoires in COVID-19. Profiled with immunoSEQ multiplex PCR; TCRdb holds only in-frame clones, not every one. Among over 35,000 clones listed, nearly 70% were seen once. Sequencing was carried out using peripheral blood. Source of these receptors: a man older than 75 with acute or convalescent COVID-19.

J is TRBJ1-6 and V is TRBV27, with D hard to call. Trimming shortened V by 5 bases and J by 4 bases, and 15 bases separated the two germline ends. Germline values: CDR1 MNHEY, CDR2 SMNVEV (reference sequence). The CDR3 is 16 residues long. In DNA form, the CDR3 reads TGTGCCAGCAGTCCCCGCCCGCCGGTGTATAATTCACCCCTCCACTTT. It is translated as CASSPRPPVYNSPLHF.

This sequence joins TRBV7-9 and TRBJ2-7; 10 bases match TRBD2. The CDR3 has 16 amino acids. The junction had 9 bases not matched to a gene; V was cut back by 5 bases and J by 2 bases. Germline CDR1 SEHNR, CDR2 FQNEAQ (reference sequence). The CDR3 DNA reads TGTGCCAGCAGCAAGGGGGCGAGCGGGAGGGCCTACGAGCAGTACTTC. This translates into CASSKGASGRAYEQYF.

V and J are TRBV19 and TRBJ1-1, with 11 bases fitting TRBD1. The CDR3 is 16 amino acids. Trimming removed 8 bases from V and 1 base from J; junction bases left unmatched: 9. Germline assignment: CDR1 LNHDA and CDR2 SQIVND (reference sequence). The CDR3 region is CASYAGQGVSNTEAFF. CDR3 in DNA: TGTGCCAGTTACGCGGGACAGGGGGTTTCGAACACTGAAGCTTTCTTT.

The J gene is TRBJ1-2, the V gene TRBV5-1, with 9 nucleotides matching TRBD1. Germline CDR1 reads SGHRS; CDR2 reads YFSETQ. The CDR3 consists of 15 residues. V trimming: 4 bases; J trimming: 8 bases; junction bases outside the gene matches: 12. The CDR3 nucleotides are TGCGCCAGCAGCATCGTCCCGGGACAGGGTGGCGGCTACACCTTC. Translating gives CASSIVPGQGGGYTF.

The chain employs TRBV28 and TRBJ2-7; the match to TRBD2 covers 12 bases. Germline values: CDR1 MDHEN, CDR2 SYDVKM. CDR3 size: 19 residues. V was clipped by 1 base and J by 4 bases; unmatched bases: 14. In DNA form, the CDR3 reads TGTGCCAGCAGTTTATTCAGTCGGGAGACTAGCGGGAGTGGTTACGAGCAGTACTTC. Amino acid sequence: CASSLFSRETSGSGYEQYF.

Written as DNA, the CDR3 is TGTGCCAGCAGTTACTCAGCAGGGATCAATCAGCCCCAGCATTTT. Amino acid sequence: CASSYSAGINQPQHF. V is TRBV6-5 and J is TRBJ1-5; D may be TRBD1 (5 bases). The length of the CDR3 is 15 residues. The ends were cut back, 0 bases at V and 3 bases at J, with 9 bases in the middle. From germline, CDR1 is MNHEY and CDR2 SVGAGI.

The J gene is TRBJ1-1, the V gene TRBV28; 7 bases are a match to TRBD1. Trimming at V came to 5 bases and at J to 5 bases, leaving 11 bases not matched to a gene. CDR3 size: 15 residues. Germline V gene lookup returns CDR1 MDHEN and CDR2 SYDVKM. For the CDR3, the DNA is TGTGCCAGCAGTGCCCCAAAGGGGGCGAAGACTGAAGCTTTCTTT. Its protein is CASSAPKGAKTEAFF.

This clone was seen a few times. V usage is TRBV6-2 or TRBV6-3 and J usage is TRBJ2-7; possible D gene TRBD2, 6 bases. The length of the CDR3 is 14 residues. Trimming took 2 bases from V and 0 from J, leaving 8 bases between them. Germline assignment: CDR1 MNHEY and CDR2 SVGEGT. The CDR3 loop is CASSYGGTSYEQYF. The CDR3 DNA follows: TGTGCCAGCAGTTACGGAGGGACCTCCTACGAGCAGTACTTC.

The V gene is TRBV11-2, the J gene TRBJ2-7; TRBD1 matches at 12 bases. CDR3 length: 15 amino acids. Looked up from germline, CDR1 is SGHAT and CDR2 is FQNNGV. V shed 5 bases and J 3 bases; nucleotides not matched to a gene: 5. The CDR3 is CASSRGTGGIYEQYF. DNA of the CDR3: TGTGCCAGCAGCCGCGGGACAGGGGGCATCTACGAGCAGTACTTC.

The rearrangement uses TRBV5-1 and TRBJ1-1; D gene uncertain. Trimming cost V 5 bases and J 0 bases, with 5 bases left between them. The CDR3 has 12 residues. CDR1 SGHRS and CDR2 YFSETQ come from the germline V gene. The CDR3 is CASREVNTEAFF. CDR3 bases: TGCGCCAGCAGAGAGGTGAACACTGAAGCTTTCTTT. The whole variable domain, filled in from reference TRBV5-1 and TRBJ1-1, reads KAGVTQTPRYLIKTRGQQVTLSCSPISGHRSVSWYQQTPGQGLQFLFEYFSETQRNKGNFPGRFSGRQFSNSRSEMNVSTLELGDSALYLCASREVNTEAFFGQGTRLTVV.

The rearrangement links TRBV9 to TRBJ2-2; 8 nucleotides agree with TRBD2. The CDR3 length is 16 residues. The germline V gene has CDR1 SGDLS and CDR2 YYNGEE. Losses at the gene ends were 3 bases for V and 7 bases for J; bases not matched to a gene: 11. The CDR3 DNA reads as TGTGCCAGCAGCGCCCTCAGGGGCGGGGGGAGCGGGGAGCTGTTTTTT. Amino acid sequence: CASSALRGGGSGELFF.

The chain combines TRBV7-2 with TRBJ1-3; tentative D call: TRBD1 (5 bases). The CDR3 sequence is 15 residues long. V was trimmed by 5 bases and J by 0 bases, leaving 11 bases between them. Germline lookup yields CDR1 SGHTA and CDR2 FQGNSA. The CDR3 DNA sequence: TGTGCCAGCAGCAACGACAGATACTCTGGAAACACCATATATTTT. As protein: CASSNDRYSGNTIYF.

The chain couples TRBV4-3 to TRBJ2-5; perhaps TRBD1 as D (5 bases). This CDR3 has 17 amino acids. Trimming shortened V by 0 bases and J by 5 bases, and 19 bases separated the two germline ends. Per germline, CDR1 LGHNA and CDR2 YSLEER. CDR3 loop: CASSQEKGSRVGETQYF. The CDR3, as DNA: TGCGCCAGCAGCCAAGAGAAAGGTTCCAGGGTTGGGGAGACCCAGTACTTC.

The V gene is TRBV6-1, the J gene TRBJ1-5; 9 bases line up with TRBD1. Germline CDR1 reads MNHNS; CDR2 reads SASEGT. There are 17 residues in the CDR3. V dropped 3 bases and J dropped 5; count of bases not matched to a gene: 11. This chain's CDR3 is CASSDGTGSVGDQPQHF. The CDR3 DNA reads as TGTGCCAGCAGTGATGGGACAGGGAGCGTAGGGGATCAGCCCCAGCATTTT.

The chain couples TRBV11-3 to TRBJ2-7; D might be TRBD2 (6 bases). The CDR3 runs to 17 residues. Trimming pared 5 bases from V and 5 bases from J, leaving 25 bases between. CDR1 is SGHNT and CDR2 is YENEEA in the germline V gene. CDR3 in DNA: TGTGCCAGCAGCCAGGACGGGAGAGGGGTACTATACCACGAGCAGTACTTC. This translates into CASSQDGRGVLYHEQYF.

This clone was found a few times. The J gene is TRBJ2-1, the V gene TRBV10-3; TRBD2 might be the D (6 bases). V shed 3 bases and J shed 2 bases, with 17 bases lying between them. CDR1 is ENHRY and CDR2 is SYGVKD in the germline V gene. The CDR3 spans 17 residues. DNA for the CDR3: TGTGCCATCAGTGAAAAACTAGCCTCATTCCCCTACAATGAGCAGTTCTTC. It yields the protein CAISEKLASFPYNEQFF.

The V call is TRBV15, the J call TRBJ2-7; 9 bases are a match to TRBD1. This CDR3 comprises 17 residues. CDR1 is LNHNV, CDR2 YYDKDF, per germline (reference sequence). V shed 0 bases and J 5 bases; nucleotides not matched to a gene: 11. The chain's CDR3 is CATSRDLPGTGNDEQYF. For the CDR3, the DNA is TGTGCCACCAGCAGAGACCTTCCCGGGACAGGGAACGACGAGCAGTACTTC.

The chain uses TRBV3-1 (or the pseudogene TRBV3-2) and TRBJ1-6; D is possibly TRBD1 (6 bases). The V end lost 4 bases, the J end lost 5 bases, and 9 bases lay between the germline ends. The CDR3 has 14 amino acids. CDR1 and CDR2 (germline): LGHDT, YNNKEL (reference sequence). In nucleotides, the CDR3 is TGTGCCAGCAGCCCTGAGGGGGATAATTCACCCCTCCACTTT. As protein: CASSPEGDNSPLHF.

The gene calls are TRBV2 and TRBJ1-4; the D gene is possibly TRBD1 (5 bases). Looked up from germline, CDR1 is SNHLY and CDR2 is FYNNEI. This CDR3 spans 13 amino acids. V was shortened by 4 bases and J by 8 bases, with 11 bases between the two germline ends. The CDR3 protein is CASSVGGSEKLFF. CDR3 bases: TGTGCCAGCAGTGTGGGGGGAAGCGAAAAACTGTTTTTT. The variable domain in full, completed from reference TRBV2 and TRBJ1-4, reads EPEVTQTPSHQVTQMGQEVILRCVPISNHLYFYWYRQILGQKVEFLVSFYNNEISEKSEIFDDQFSVERPDGSNFTLKIRSTKLEDSAMYFCASSVGGSEKLFFGSGTQLSVL.

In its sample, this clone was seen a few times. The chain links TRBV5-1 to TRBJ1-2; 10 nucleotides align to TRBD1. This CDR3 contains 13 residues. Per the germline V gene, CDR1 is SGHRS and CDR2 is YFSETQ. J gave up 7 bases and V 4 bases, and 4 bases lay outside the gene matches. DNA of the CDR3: TGCGCCAGCAGCATCGGACAGGGGGGTGGCTACACCTTC. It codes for CASSIGQGGGYTF.

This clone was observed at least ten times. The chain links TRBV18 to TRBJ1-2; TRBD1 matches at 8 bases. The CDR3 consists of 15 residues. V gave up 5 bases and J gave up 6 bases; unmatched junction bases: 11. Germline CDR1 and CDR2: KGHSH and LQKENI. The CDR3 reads CASSRGQGALDGYTF. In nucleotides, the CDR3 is TGTGCCAGCTCAAGAGGTCAGGGGGCATTGGATGGCTACACCTTC. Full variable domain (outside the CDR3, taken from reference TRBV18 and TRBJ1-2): NAGVMQNPRHLVRRRGQEARLRCSPMKGHSHVYWYRQLPEEGLKFMVYLQKENIIDESGMPKERFSAEFPKEGPSILRIQQVVRGDSAAYFCASSRGQGALDGYTFGSGTRLTVV.

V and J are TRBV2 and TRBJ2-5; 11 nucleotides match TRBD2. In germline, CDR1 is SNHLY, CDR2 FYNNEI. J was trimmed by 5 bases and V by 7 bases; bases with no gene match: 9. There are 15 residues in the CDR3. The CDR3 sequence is CASTLTSGSWETQYF. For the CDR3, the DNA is TGTGCCAGCACCCTAACTAGCGGGAGTTGGGAGACCCAGTACTTC.

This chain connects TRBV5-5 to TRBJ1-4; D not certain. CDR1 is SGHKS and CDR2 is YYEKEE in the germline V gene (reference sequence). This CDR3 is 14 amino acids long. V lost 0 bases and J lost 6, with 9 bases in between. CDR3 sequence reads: CASSLESTDEKLFF. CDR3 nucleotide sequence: TGTGCCAGCAGCTTGGAGTCCACAGATGAAAAACTGTTTTTT.

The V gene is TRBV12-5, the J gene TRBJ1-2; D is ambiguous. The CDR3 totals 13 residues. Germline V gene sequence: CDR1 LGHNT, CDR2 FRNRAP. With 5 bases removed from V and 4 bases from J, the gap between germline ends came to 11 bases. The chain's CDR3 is CASGLGAPYGYTF. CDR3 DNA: TGTGCTAGTGGTCTTGGAGCCCCCTATGGCTACACCTTC.

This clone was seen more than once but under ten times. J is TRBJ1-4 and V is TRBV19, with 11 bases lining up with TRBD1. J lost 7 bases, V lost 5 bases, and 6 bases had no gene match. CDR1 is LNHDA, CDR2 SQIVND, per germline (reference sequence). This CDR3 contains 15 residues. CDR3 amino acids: CASSLPGTGGEKLFF. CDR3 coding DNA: TGTGCCAGTAGTCTCCCCGGGACAGGGGGTGAAAAACTGTTTTTT.

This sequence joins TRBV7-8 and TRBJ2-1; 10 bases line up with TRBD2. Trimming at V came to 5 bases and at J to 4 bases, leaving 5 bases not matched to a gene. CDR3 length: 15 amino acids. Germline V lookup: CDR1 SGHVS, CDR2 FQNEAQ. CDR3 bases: TGTGCCAGCAGCCCTAGCGGGAGAAAGTACAATGAGCAGTTCTTC. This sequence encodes CASSPSGRKYNEQFF.

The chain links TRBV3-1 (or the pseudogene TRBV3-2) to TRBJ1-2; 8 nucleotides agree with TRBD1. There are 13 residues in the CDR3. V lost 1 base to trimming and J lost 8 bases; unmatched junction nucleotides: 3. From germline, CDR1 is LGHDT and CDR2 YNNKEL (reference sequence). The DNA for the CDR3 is TGTGCCAGCAGCCAAGGGACAGGGAAAGGCTACACCTTC. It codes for CASSQGTGKGYTF.